Given below is one T cell receptor beta chain in context. The antigen remains undetermined. Repertoires were generated with immunoSEQ multiplex PCR, while TCRdb's copy carries only in-frame clones and drops some. This table holds approximately 30,000 clones, under 97% found once. The sample belongs to a study of T cell clonotyping in hematopoietic cell transplantation. Regarding the study as a whole: Cells were unsorted, so CD4 and CD8 contributions were not separated.

Sequences were obtained from peripheral blood mononuclear cells. The clonotype originates from a man in his forties or fifties in good health. Some clones in this sample may be carry-over from other donors' samples.

DNA for the CDR3: TGTGCCAGCAGTTTATTTGTCGGCTACGAGCAGTACTTC. Its protein product is CASSLFVGYEQYF. The chain uses TRBV27 and TRBJ2-7; D is unresolved. Germline CDR1 MNHEY, CDR2 SMNVEV (reference sequence). Between the trimmed V and J ends, which lost 1 base and 3 bases, there was a span of 7 bases. The CDR3 has 13 residues.